This entry lists 13 T cell receptor beta chains sequenced from one sample in a study of CD8+ T cells in alopecia areata. Extracted from the samples, RNA was reverse transcribed into cDNA to serve as the sequencing template. Profiling relied on immunoSEQ multiplex PCR, and the TCRdb table lists in-frame clones only, not all of them. This table has roughly 150,000 clones, about 60% appearing once. The sample consisted of CD4+ T cells sorted from blood. Receptors were obtained from a human donor in good health.

CDR3 nucleotide sequence: TGTGCCAGCAGCTTCCTTTTAGCGGGAGAGCACAATGAGCAGTTCTTC. Its translation is CASSFLLAGEHNEQFF. The chain joins TRBV11-2 to TRBJ2-1; the match to TRBD2 covers 9 bases. V dropped 3 bases and J dropped 5; count of bases not matched to a gene: 8. This CDR3 region has 16 residues. Germline-derived CDR1 and CDR2 are SGHAT and FQNNGV.

This clone was detected only a few times. V and J are TRBV7-9 and TRBJ2-1; 8 bases agree with TRBD2. This CDR3 is built from 13 residues. J gave up 9 bases and V 3 bases, and 4 bases lay outside the gene matches. Germline values: CDR1 SEHNR, CDR2 FQNEAQ (reference sequence). CDR3 nucleotides: TGTGCCAGCAGCTTGGCGGGAGGCATTGAGCAGTTCTTC. This gives the protein CASSLAGGIEQFF.

In its sample, this clone was seen many times. This sequence joins TRBV18 and TRBJ2-7; 14 nucleotides align to TRBD2. The CDR3 totals 15 residues. J was trimmed by 8 bases and V by 3 bases; bases with no gene match: 6. Germline V gene sequence: CDR1 KGHSH, CDR2 LQKENI. CDR3 loop: CASSPAGLAGEKQYF. The CDR3 bases are TGTGCCAGCTCACCTGCGGGACTAGCGGGAGAAAAGCAGTACTTC.

This clone was seen more than once but under ten times. The V and J genes are TRBV4-1 and TRBJ2-2; 11 nucleotides line up with TRBD2. Germline CDR1 reads MGHRA; CDR2 reads YSYEKL. The CDR3 contains 15 residues. V was pared by 4 bases and J by 6 bases, with 4 bases of the junction left unmatched. The CDR3 coding sequence is TGCGCCAGCAGCCCAAGTAGCGGGAGGGCCGGGGAGCTGTTTTTT. Amino acids: CASSPSSGRAGELFF.

As regards this clone: A read error may account for a junction end that differs from germline. V is TRBV29-1 and J is TRBJ2-7; tentative D call: TRBD2 (7 bases). Germline V CDR1 and CDR2: SQVTM, ANQGSEA. The CDR3 totals 11 residues. The CDR3 reads CSVEVGGRTDF. The CDR3 DNA follows: TGCAGCGTTGAAGTCGGGGGGCGTACGGACTTC.

This clone was found a few times. The chain has TRBV29-1 and TRBJ2-2; possibly TRBD1 or TRBD2 for D (5 bases each). Germline V lookup: CDR1 SQVTM, CDR2 ANQGSEA. This CDR3 is 14 amino acids long. Between the trimmed V and J ends, which lost 7 bases and 5 bases, there was a span of 17 bases. The CDR3 loop reads CSGGWGRLTGELFF. The CDR3 DNA reads as TGCAGCGGGGGTTGGGGACGGTTGACCGGGGAGCTGTTTTTT.

The chain couples TRBV7-4 to TRBJ1-2, with no clear D. CDR3 length equals 11 residues. Germline V gene lookup returns CDR1 SGHVT and CDR2 SQSDAQ. Trimming removed 5 bases at V and 11 bases at J, with 12 bases between. CDR3 sequence (DNA): TGTGCCAGCAGCCCATTAAGGCCATACACCTTC. This gives the protein CASSPLRPYTF.

The J gene is TRBJ1-2, the V gene TRBV6-5; no definite D call. The CDR3 is made up of 14 amino acids. Per germline, CDR1 MNHEY and CDR2 SVGAGI. Trimming left V 6 bases short and J 7 bases short, with 18 bases between. CDR3 residues: CASRTPDAKGGYTF. In nucleotides, the CDR3 is TGTGCCAGCAGGACGCCGGACGCAAAGGGTGGCTACACCTTC.

The chain uses TRBV27 and TRBJ2-4, with D perhaps TRBD1 (5 bases). V was pared by 4 bases and J by 3 bases, with 16 bases between. The germline CDR1 and CDR2 sequences are MNHEY and SMNVEV (reference sequence). The CDR3 runs 16 residues. The CDR3 nucleotides are TGTGCCAGCAGTTCCCCCTCGTCCCAGGGCAAAAACATTCAGTACTTC. Protein sequence: CASSSPSSQGKNIQYF.

About this clone: Other DNA sequences of this sample code for an identical CDR3. The rearrangement uses TRBV29-1 and TRBJ2-7, with D perhaps matching TRBD2 (5 bases). Deletions cut 5 bases from V and 0 bases from J, with 8 bases between. The CDR3 is made up of 12 amino acids. CDR1 SQVTM and CDR2 ANQGSEA come from the germline V gene. CDR3 nucleotides: TGCAGCGTTACCACTAGCTCCTACGAGCAGTACTTC. Its translation: CSVTTSSYEQYF.

The chain is built from TRBV29-1 and TRBJ2-1; TRBD2 aligns across 13 bases. The ends lost 6 bases at V and 9 bases at J; junction bases unmatched: 2. Germline CDR1 reads SQVTM; CDR2 reads ANQGSEA. The CDR3 length is 12 residues. The DNA of the CDR3 is TGCAGCGTAGGACTAGCGGGAGTTGAGCAGTTCTTC. Residues: CSVGLAGVEQFF.

The chain joins TRBV11-2 to TRBJ2-7; D possibly corresponds to TRBD1 (5 bases). Germline assignment: CDR1 SGHAT and CDR2 FQNNGV. Trimming stripped 1 base from V and 0 bases from J, with 10 bases between. The CDR3 has 15 residues. In DNA, the CDR3 is TGTGCCAGCAGCTTAGTACAGGTCATCTCCTACGAGCAGTACTTC. It yields the protein CASSLVQVISYEQYF.

In this sample, this clone turned up a few times. The J gene is TRBJ1-1, the V gene TRBV7-8, with D possibly matching TRBD1 (5 bases). Between the trimmed V and J ends, which lost 6 bases and 1 base, there was a span of 9 bases. CDR3 length: 13 amino acids. Germline V CDR1 and CDR2: SGHVS, FQNEAQ. The CDR3 sequence: CASRKTANTEAFF. As DNA, the CDR3 is TGTGCCAGCAGAAAGACAGCGAACACTGAAGCTTTCTTT.